This T cell receptor (beta chain) was sequenced during a study of blood T cells in healthy people across ages. Next came a second PCR, run for about 6 to 12 cycles, which used a sample-barcoded 5' primer along with a J-beta primer mix. In TCRdb, the 5' RACE reads were re-called with MiXCR into one record per CDR3 protein. The table includes roughly 1,500,000 distinct CDR3 sequences, 40% to 50% detected once. CDR3 length: 15 residues. Germline trimming cut 0 bases from V and 4 bases from J; bases unmatched to any gene: 4. Germline CDR1 is MNHEY and CDR2 is SVGAGI. This clonotype was detected only a few times.

The sample consisted of blood. The V gene is TRBV6-5, the J gene TRBJ1-2; TRBD1 matches at 8 bases. The TCR sequence derives from a woman under 30 in good health. Written as DNA, the CDR3 is TGTGCCAGCAGTTACTCCACAGGGGGAATCTATGGCTACACCTTC. It specifies CASSYSTGGIYGYTF.